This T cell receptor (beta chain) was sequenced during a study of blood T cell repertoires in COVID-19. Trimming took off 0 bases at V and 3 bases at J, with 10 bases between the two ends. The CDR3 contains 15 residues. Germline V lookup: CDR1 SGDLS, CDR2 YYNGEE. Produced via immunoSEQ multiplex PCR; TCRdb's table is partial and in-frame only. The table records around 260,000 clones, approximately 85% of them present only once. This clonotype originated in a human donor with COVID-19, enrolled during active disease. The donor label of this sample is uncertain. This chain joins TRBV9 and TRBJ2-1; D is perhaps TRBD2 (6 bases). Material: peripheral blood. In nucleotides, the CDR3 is TGTGCCAGCAGCGTAGGGGGCGGGAACTACAATGAGCAGTTCTTC. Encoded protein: CASSVGGGNYNEQFF.